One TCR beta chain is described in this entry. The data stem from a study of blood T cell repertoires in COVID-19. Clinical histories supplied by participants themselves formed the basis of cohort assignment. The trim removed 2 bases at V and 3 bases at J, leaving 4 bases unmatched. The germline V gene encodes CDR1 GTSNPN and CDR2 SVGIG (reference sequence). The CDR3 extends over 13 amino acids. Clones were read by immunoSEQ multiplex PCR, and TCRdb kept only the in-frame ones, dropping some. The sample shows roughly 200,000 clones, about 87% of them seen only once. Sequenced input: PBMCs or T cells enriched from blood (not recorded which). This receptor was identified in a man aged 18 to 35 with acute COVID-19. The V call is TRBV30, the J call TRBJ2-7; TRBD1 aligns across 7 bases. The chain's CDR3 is CAWSNRGIYEQYF. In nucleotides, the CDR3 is TGTGCCTGGAGTAACAGGGGTATCTACGAGCAGTACTTC.